These T cell receptor beta chains were read from a single sample in a study of T cells in localized non-small cell lung cancer. TCRdb's table, derived via immunoSEQ multiplex PCR, lists solely in-frame clones and lacks some. This table has approximately 140,000 clones, approximately 88% appearing once. The sample consisted of peripheral blood, taken before any cancer treatment. The receptor set was obtained from a female donor over 55 with stage I lung adenocarcinoma. CDR3s include the opening cysteine and the closing phenylalanine or tryptophan.

j_call,v_call,cdr3_aa
TRBJ2-6,TRBV2,CASNKRTSGREYSISGANVLTF
TRBJ2-3,TRBV12-5,CASGLGGTDTQYF
TRBJ1-1,TRBV29-1,CSVEDPGNTEAFF
TRBJ2-4,TRBV19,CASSPQGAGAKNIQYF
TRBJ1-4,TRBV18,CASSQDDDEKLFF
TRBJ2-2,TRBV11-2,CASSLVGRGLVGELFF
TRBJ2-7,TRBV16,CASSQGKSSYEQYF
TRBJ2-3,TRBV2,CASSADTRTDTQYF
TRBJ1-2,TRBV2,CASRETGTGASGYTF
TRBJ2-3,TRBV27,CASRPSGITDTQYF
TRBJ1-2,TRBV28,CASSPLSGSYGSGAGYTF
TRBJ1-6,TRBV6-6,CASSLGVGNNSPLHF
TRBJ2-7,TRBV5-1,CATSVLGSEQYF
TRBJ1-1,TRBV19,CASSIVAGTEAFF